This T cell receptor (beta chain) is drawn from a study of cytomegalovirus exposure and HLA in healthy donors (dated by TCRdb to about 2017). Background for the entire study: According to an earlier analysis of 587 of the donors, 150 million to 200 million T cells yielded 90 million to 130 million unique TCR beta sequences and around 280 Gb of sequence data. An early release that covered several hundred HLA-typed donors contained about 300 gigabases of sequencing data and 65 million to 100 million unique TCR sequences. The genetic ancestry cluster associated with self-reported Caucasian donors included about four fifths of the approximately 410 genotyped donors. The study aimed to test whether cataloging public T cell receptors could reveal signatures of past pathogen exposure. The T cell repertoires of 666 subjects were profiled by immunosequencing and related to cytomegalovirus serostatus. A separate validation cohort of roughly 120 different subjects was used in addition to the roughly 700-subject first cohort. High-throughput TCR immunosequencing, statistical association of individual TCRs with disease status, and machine learning were combined to predict cytomegalovirus infection status. In a later analysis, previously published TCR beta repertoires from 666 donors were re-analyzed and high-resolution HLA genotyping was added so that TCR occurrence patterns could be studied. Rather than drawing on any new phenotypic data, the later analysis identified candidate immune exposures from TCR beta sequences and the way those sequences occurred across donors. In an earlier analysis of roughly 580 of the donors, high-throughput TCR beta sequencing was used to judge whether each TCR beta V gene segment behaved as functional or pseudogenic. Donor age, sex, ethnicity and CMV serostatus were compiled alongside the repertoire data. A later genetic analysis used genome-wide SNP genotypes for about three fifths of the 666 donors, treating that subset as a discovery cohort. Every discovery cohort repertoire had been produced on one sequencing platform. Both class I and class II loci were covered by HLA typing, at four-digit resolution. Typing coverage differed by locus: A, B, C, DRB1 and DQB1 were typed in roughly 629-640 donors, DQA1 in about 500, DPA1 in around 600, and DPB1 in just under 490. Four or five DR-DQ haplotypes were handled as single units for association and clustering because linkage in the cohort was strong. Among around 400 genotyped donors of the cohort, an average of roughly 230,000 unique TCR beta nucleotide sequences was sequenced per donor, of which roughly 17% were non-productive.

The cohort comprised several hundred healthy bone marrow donors. At the time of sampling, all cohort members were nominally healthy, though unrecorded immune exposures were likely present. The donor was CMV seronegative and belonged to the group of approximately 320 seronegative cohort members. Every donor gave a peripheral blood sample, and the peripheral blood mononuclear cells from that sample were used for TCR beta sequencing. Genomic DNA extraction from the blood cell samples was performed with the Qiagen DNeasy Blood Extraction Kit. The paper as a whole reports these results and caveats: An association between a missense DCLRE1C variant and V-gene and J-gene trimming of TCR beta chains was found in a later genetic analysis and replicated in an independent cohort. Because HLA typing was unavailable for some donors at each locus, only the typed subset was used in association tests. Three of the identified cytomegalovirus-associated TCR beta chains were confirmed in vitro to be specific for cytomegalovirus antigens. A later analysis reported that several top co-occurrence clusters appeared linked to parvovirus B19, influenza, CMV and Epstein-Barr virus. A later genetic analysis reported fewer N-insertions in productive TCRs among donors in an Asian-associated ancestry cluster than the approximately 670-donor mean. Some IMGT-functional V segments, including TRBV6-2 and TRBV6-3, could not be distinguished by the 87-base-pair reads and were therefore excluded. In a later analysis, TCR association rates were found to vary across HLA loci, with the most associated TCRs seen for DRB1 alleles and the fewest for HLA-C alleles. According to a later analysis, most CMV-associated TCR beta chains appeared to be HLA-restricted, and the HLA associations seemed to be driven largely by CMV exposure. Assigning TCR associations to individual alleles was difficult when HLA alleles, especially DR and DQ, strongly co-occurred. A group of highly shared sequence variants was considered likely to be a technical artifact of the sequencing pipeline. An earlier analysis of approximately 500 of the donors showed that most TCR beta V segments appeared in productive rearrangements either about 87% or about 30% of the time, which broadly matched IMGT annotations. In the study, some 180 TCR beta chains were listed as associated with cytomegalovirus. Correlated functional status among segregating V segments might be attributable to linkage disequilibrium, but an unknown experimental factor could not be ruled out. While some public TCRs were present in many individuals, most TCR sequences turned up only very rarely across donors. In a later analysis, HLA-associated TCR beta chains were found to be more clonally expanded and to have lower generation probabilities than equally common non-associated chains. Presence/absence analyses assumed roughly uniform sequencing depth across donors, an assumption that may not hold. Cytomegalovirus status was reported to be diagnosed by the classifier with high specificity and sensitivity in both the original and validation cohorts. Specific HLA alleles were associated with 15,000 to 20,000 TCR beta sequences at a false discovery rate of 0.05 in a later analysis. A further reported finding was that TCR beta sequences accurately predicted the HLA-A and HLA-B alleles for most subjects in the first cohort. The cohort was sequenced for TCR beta chains only, and without alpha or paired-chain data the features that could be detected were limited. Because counts were too low, 15 or so rarely observed V segments, including chromosome 9 orphons, were excluded from the earlier analysis of around 590 of the donors. For the cohort, immune exposure information was limited to CMV serostatus. The authors suggested that the approach could potentially be extended to other disease states and immunological phenotypes.

To prepare the library, the immunoSEQ multiplex PCR assay was applied. For the multiplex PCR, a mixture combining 60 forward primers for TCR Vbeta segments and 13 reverse primers for TCR Jbeta segments was used. A multiplex PCR assay on genomic DNA amplified the CDR3 region of rearranged TCR beta genes. The amplified TCR beta libraries were sequenced on the Illumina HiSeq System as 87-base-pair reads. Processing in the source paper ran as follows. In a later analysis, tens of millions of unique TCR beta chains were counted across the approximately 640 repertoires, and roughly 11 million of these chains were shared by at least two donors. A nearest-neighbor algorithm error-corrected the raw reads and collapsed the reads into unique sequences, merging closely related sequences to remove PCR and sequencing errors. To assign V, D and J gene segments, CDR3 sequences were aligned to IMGT reference sequences. For a sequence to be retained, a match of at least six nucleotides was required to both a V gene segment and a J gene segment. A rearrangement counted as productive if the CDR3 had no stop codons and remained in frame with V and J, and every other rearrangement counted as non-productive. CDR3 was defined according to IMGT convention as the region running from the second conserved V-encoded cysteine to the conserved J-encoded phenylalanine. In an earlier analysis of more than 550 of the donors, sequences lacking an unambiguous match to a single V gene segment were excluded. An earlier analysis of fewer than 650 of the donors classified V segments as functional when productive rearrangements were above 56.7% and as segregating when the standard deviation between donors was above 5%. To diagnose cytomegalovirus status from the catalog of TCR beta chain sequences, a statistical classification framework was built. V and J gene assignment, in a later analysis, came from comparing TCR nucleotide sequences with IMGT/GENE-DB human TR gene sequences. A later analysis assigned CDR3 sequences and most-parsimonious VDJ recombination scenarios with the TCRdist pipeline. In a later analysis, each TCR beta chain was defined by its CDR3 amino acid sequence together with its V-gene family, and reads lacking a unique V-gene family were excluded. As a way to deal with suspected cross-contamination and a sequencing artifact, a later analysis dropped hundreds of nucleotide sequences that were highly shared and had low generation probability. In a later analysis, a clonal expansion index for each public chain was calculated from normalized within-repertoire ranks of inferred template counts. Generation probabilities in a later analysis came from a VDJ recombination model fitted to out-of-frame rearrangements, and those results were checked against IGoR. In a later analysis, TCR-TCR, TCR-HLA and TCR-CMV co-occurrence was scored with hypergeometric tests, and a repertoire-size bias correction was applied to TCR pairs. A later analysis estimated false discovery rates by permuting HLA or CMV assignments 20 times. In a later analysis, co-occurring TCRs were grouped with DBSCAN, and TCRdist sequence similarity was added when clustering was performed within HLA-allele-positive subsets. Repertoires with fewer than 30,000 or more than 120,000 public chains were left out of co-occurrence clustering, as were roughly five repertoires with anomalous nucleotide sharing. The immuneACCESS repertoire file appears here via TCRdb, limited to in-frame rearrangements. These files lack a portion of the clones; in checked studies, under half of the deficit traces to unresolved V genes, and the cause of the others is not known. The D gene and trimming were derived from the DNA, and the V and J assignments and clone size from that table. The sample has hundreds of thousands of clones on record, 70% to 85% of them singletons. Around 3.9% of the sample comes from the top ten.

On this clone itself: Its antigen has not been determined. No clone much larger than this one lies a single base away; base qualities are absent.

From cysteine to phenylalanine, the CDR3 is 14 amino acids long. Solely the CDR3 DNA is kept, with 42 bases framed from the first base. At the junction V is shortened by 0 bases and J by 8 bases, with 12 bases in between. The germline V gene sets CDR1 to SGHRS and CDR2 to YFSETQ. The sequence is built from TRBV5-1 and TRBJ2-4, with the D segment identity uncertain. The TCR sequence derives from a male donor in good health and CMV-seronegative. The specimen was PBMCs. CDR3 loop: CASSLVPAMDIQYF. The sequenced DNA: TGCGCCAGCAGCTTGGTGCCCGCTATGGACATTCAGTACTTC.